The following is a T cell receptor beta chain sequence with its context. This sample is part of a study of control samples from healthy donors and cancer patients. Using immunoSEQ multiplex PCR, the repertoire was profiled, and TCRdb retains in-frame clones only, with some absent. The sample carries about 220,000 clones, roughly 94% recorded once. CDR3 length: 15 residues. With 2 bases clipped from V and 1 base from J, the junction kept 5 bases outside the gene matches. Per the germline V gene, CDR1 is SGHRS and CDR2 is YFSETQ. The source of this sequence is a man over 45 in good health. V usage is TRBV5-1 and J usage is TRBJ2-7; 8 bases fit TRBD2. Sequencing was done on a sample of blood. CDR3 nucleotides: TGCGCCAGCAGCTTCGGGGGGGCTCTATCCTACGAGCAGTACTTC. It translates to CASSFGGALSYEQYF.